These 10 T cell receptor beta chains originate from one sample sequenced in a study of control samples from healthy donors and cancer patients. Sequencing was performed with immunoSEQ multiplex PCR; in TCRdb, only in-frame clones are kept and a portion is missing. There are about 130,000 clones in the sample; about 95% occur only once, and about 3.5% lies in the top ten. Sequencing used blood. Receptors originate from a man aged 25-40 years in good health.

The CDR3 protein is CAIDLRGTSSMNTEAFF. CDR3 sequence (DNA): TGTGCCATCGATCTTCGGGGGACGAGTTCAATGAACACTGAAGCTTTCTTT. The chain employs TRBV15 and TRBJ1-1; D is perhaps TRBD1 (5 bases). The CDR3 consists of 17 residues. CDR1 is LNHNV and CDR2 is YYDKDF in the germline V gene (reference sequence). V lost 10 bases and J 0 bases, leaving 24 bases between the germline ends.

This clone was recorded once. The chain carries TRBV6-1 and TRBJ2-2, with 7 bases lining up with TRBD2. The germline V gene has CDR1 MNHNS and CDR2 SASEGT. V gave up 6 bases and J gave up 4 bases; unmatched junction bases: 8. The CDR3 consists of 15 residues. Here the CDR3 reads CASRRAGDGTGELFF. Written as DNA, the CDR3 is TGTGCCAGCAGAAGGGCGGGGGACGGCACCGGGGAGCTGTTTTTT.

This chain joins TRBV19 and TRBJ2-7, with D possibly TRBD2 on 5 matching bases. Trimming removed 11 bases at V and 9 bases at J, with 26 bases between. Germline CDR1 reads LNHDA; CDR2 reads SQIVND (reference sequence). The length of the CDR3 is 14 residues. The CDR3 region is CAGEKPTGYDLQYF. CDR3 nucleotide sequence: TGTGCCGGAGAGAAACCTACGGGGTATGATTTGCAGTACTTC.

This chain connects TRBV6-5 to TRBJ1-3; the D is unclear. This CDR3 has 12 residues. The germline V and J ends were trimmed by 8 bases and 0 bases, with 5 bases remaining between them. Germline assignment: CDR1 MNHEY and CDR2 SVGAGI. CDR3 bases: TGTGCCAGCGGGAGCTCTGGAAACACCATATATTTT. Residues: CASGSSGNTIYF.

V usage is TRBV7-2 and J usage is TRBJ1-2; D gene ambiguous. V dropped 5 bases and J dropped 4 bases, with 23 bases sitting between them. Germline CDR1 SGHTA, CDR2 FQGNSA. CDR3 length equals 17 residues. The CDR3 DNA reads as TGTGCCAGCAGCCCAGCAGGCCAGTCAGGTCGAACCTATGGCTACACCTTC. Translation gives CASSPAGQSGRTYGYTF.

The chain joins TRBV3-1 (or the pseudogene TRBV3-2) to TRBJ2-2; 11 bases agree with TRBD2. J gave up 3 bases and V 6 bases, and 12 bases lay outside the gene matches. The CDR3 has 18 residues. Germline loops: CDR1 LGHDT, CDR2 YNNKEL (reference sequence). In nucleotides, the CDR3 is TGTGCCAGCAGTCGATTTCTAACTAGCGGGGGACACACCGGGGAGCTGTTTTTT. This sequence encodes CASSRFLTSGGHTGELFF.

The rearrangement joins TRBV29-1 to TRBJ1-1; D is undetermined. The germline V gene encodes CDR1 SQVTM and CDR2 ANQGSEA. The CDR3 totals 14 residues. V was clipped by 4 bases and J by 5 bases, with 17 bases between them. The CDR3 DNA follows: TGCAGCGTTGGGCCCAATTTACGGAGGACTGAAGCTTTCTTT. Amino acid sequence: CSVGPNLRRTEAFF.

V usage is TRBV2 and J usage is TRBJ2-2; no clear D gene. This CDR3 has 11 residues. Looked up from germline, CDR1 is SNHLY and CDR2 is FYNNEI. V lost 5 bases and J 6 bases, leaving 4 bases between the germline ends. CDR3 in amino acids: CASSLAGELFF. CDR3 coding DNA: TGTGCCAGCAGTTTAGCCGGGGAGCTGTTTTTT.

The genes are TRBV3-1 (or the pseudogene TRBV3-2) and TRBJ2-7; D is perhaps TRBD1 or TRBD2 (6 bases each). This CDR3 contains 16 residues. Deletions cut 0 bases from V and 4 bases from J, with 16 bases between. CDR1 is LGHDT, CDR2 YNNKEL, per germline (reference sequence). In DNA form, the CDR3 reads TGTGCCAGCAGCCAAGATAGGGGGGCTCGGTTTTACGAGCAGTACTTC. It yields the protein CASSQDRGARFYEQYF.

CDR3 sequence: CASSTGFGQPQHF. CDR3 in DNA: TGTGCCAGCAGTACAGGGTTTGGTCAGCCCCAGCATTTT. The chain is built from TRBV2 and TRBJ1-5; weak D call: TRBD1 (6 bases). Germline V gene data show CDR1 as SNHLY and CDR2 as FYNNEI. V was clipped by 5 bases and J by 6 bases, with 11 bases between them. CDR3 length: 13 residues.